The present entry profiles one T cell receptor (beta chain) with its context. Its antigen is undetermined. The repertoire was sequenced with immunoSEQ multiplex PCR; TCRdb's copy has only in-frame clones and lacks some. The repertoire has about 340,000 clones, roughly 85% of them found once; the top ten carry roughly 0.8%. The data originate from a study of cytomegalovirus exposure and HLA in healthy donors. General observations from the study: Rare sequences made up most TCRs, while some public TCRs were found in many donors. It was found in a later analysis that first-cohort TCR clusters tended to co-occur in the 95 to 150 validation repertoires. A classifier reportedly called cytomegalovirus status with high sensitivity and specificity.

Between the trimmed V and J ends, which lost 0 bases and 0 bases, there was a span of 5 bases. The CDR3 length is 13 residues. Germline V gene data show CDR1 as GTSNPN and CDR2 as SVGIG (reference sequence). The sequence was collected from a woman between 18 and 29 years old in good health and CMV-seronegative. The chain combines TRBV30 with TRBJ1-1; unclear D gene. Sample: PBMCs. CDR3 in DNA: TGTGCCTGGAGTGTAGCCCTGAACACTGAAGCTTTCTTT. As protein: CAWSVALNTEAFF.